The text below deals with one TCR beta chain. An input of 0.5 to 1 ug of RNA was subjected to reverse transcription using random hexamers. TCRdb re-called the immunoSEQ multiplex PCR reads through MiXCR, storing one row per CDR3 protein. The sample lists about 170,000 distinct CDR3 sequences; approximately 93% were seen once. The data were taken from a study of CD8 T cells in Susac syndrome. Trimming removed 5 bases at V and 7 bases at J, with 8 bases between. Germline CDR1 and CDR2: MDHEN and SYDVKM. CDR3 size: 12 residues. The T cells that were sequenced for TCR beta were CD8+ and CD4+ cells from blood.

The J gene is TRBJ1-4, the V gene TRBV28; D call uncertain. The receptor was isolated from a human donor with multiple sclerosis. Material for sequencing was CD4+ T cells from PBMCs. CDR3 in DNA: TGTGCCAGCAGTGACCTTCTTGAAAAACTGTTTTTT. It translates to CASSDLLEKLFF.